A selection of T cell receptor beta chains follows, all from one sample in a study of T cells in Graves' hyperthyroidism and ophthalmopathy. TCRdb reanalysed the multiplex PCR reads using MiXCR and keeps one entry per CDR3 protein. The repertoire includes about 640,000 distinct CDR3 sequences, about 20% of them detected once, and about 34% sits in the top ten. Sample: blood. The receptors were gathered from a man aged 30 to 39 with Graves' ophthalmopathy. Each CDR3 is given with its conserved first and last residue. Each record gives: V gene, J gene, D gene, clone size, CDR3 protein, CDR3 DNA. D genes are given only for firm matches. Part of the rows lack a size; the others show once, few, many or a class for expanded clones.

TRBV18,TRBJ1-1,TRBD1,few,CASSPGTARTTEAFF,TGTGCCAGCTCACCGGGGACAGCGAGGACCACTGAAGCTTTCTTT
TRBV28,TRBJ2-7,NA,NA,CASRTFYGDNEQYF,TGTGCCAGCAGAACTTTCTACGGGGACAATGAGCAGTACTTC
TRBV4-2,TRBJ2-3,TRBD1,NA,CASSGKGAVGADTQYF,TGTGCCAGCAGCGGGAAGGGGGCCGTGGGCGCAGATACGCAGTATTTT
TRBV20-1,TRBJ2-2,TRBD2,many,CSASRGGPANTGELFF,TGCAGTGCCTCTCGGGGGGGGCCAGCGAACACCGGGGAGCTGTTTTTT
TRBV2,TRBJ2-3,TRBD2,few,CASSVTSGVTDTQYF,TGTGCCAGCAGTGTGACTAGCGGGGTCACAGATACGCAGTATTTT
TRBV11-2,TRBJ2-7,TRBD2,many,CASSLVPPRTSGDYEQYF,TGTGCCAGCAGCTTAGTACCTCCTCGGACTAGCGGGGATTACGAGCAGTACTTC
TRBV7-9,TRBJ2-5,TRBD2,NA,CASSLRTAGGEETQYF,TGTGCCAGCAGCTTAAGGACCGCGGGAGGGGAAGAGACCCAGTACTTC
TRBV28,TRBJ2-3,TRBD2,many,CASSPLTSDPTDTQYF,TGTGCCAGCAGCCCCTTGACTAGCGATCCCACAGATACGCAGTATTTT
TRBV20-1,TRBJ2-7,NA,NA,CSARDPAAVYEQYF,TGCAGTGCTAGAGATCCGGCCGCCGTCTACGAGCAGTACTTC
TRBV6-2/TRBV6-3,TRBJ2-3,TRBD2,once,CASSFNPFREGGDTQYF,TGTGCCAGCAGTTTCAACCCTTTTCGGGAGGGGGGAGATACGCAGTATTTT
TRBV4-2,TRBJ2-7,NA,NA,CASSQHFPSYEQYF,TGTGCCAGCAGCCAACACTTCCCCTCCTACGAGCAGTACTTC
TRBV3-1,TRBJ1-3,NA,NA,CASSLYFAANLNHPNTIYF,TGTGCCAGCAGCCTATACTTCGCGGCGAATCTTAATCACCCGAACACCATATATTTT
TRBV20-1,TRBJ2-7,TRBD1,NA,CSARDGDRAYEQYF,TGCAGTGCTAGAGATGGGGACAGGGCGTACGAGCAGTACTTC
TRBV7-8,TRBJ2-1,TRBD2,few,CASSAPRTSNEQFF,TGTGCCAGCAGTGCCCCTAGGACTAGCAATGAGCAGTTCTTC
TRBV5-1,TRBJ2-4,TRBD1,few,CASRQLARSGQGAGNIQYF,TGCGCCAGCCGTCAACTCGCCCGGAGCGGACAGGGGGCGGGAAACATTCAGTACTTC
TRBV10-3,TRBJ2-7,TRBD2,many,CAISEGTSGPYEQYF,TGTGCCATCAGTGAGGGGACTAGCGGACCCTACGAGCAGTACTTC
TRBV5-1,TRBJ2-3,TRBD1,few,CASTHGTGTGVTDTQYF,TGCGCCAGCACCCATGGAACCGGGACAGGGGTCACAGATACGCAGTATTTT
TRBV27,TRBJ1-1,NA,NA,CASKPRTGSEAFF,TGTGCCAGCAAGCCTCGGACCGGTTCTGAAGCTTTCTTT
TRBV10-3,TRBJ2-7,TRBD1,NA,CAISESSGQGILWEQYF,TGTGCCATCAGTGAGTCGTCGGGACAGGGGATTCTTTGGGAGCAGTACTTC
TRBV7-2,TRBJ1-5,NA,few,CASSLGAGFGNQPQHF,TGTGCCAGCAGCTTAGGGGCCGGTTTTGGCAATCAGCCCCAGCATTTT
TRBV12-3/TRBV12-4,TRBJ2-3,NA,NA,CASSQEPLTDTQYF,TGTGCCAGCAGTCAAGAGCCCCTCACAGATACGCAGTATTTT
TRBV3-1,TRBJ1-4,TRBD1,NA,CASSLRGLDEKLFF,TGTGCCAGCAGCCTAAGGGGGCTAGACGAAAAACTGTTTTTT
TRBV3-1,TRBJ2-7,NA,many,CASSQAAGSGSSYEQYF,TGTGCCAGCAGCCAAGCAGCTGGTAGCGGTTCCTCCTACGAGCAGTACTTC
TRBV20-1,TRBJ2-7,TRBD1,few,CSARGDRANYEQYF,TGCAGTGCTAGGGGGGACAGGGCGAACTACGAGCAGTACTTC
TRBV29-1,TRBJ2-5,TRBD1,few,CSVHRGQETQYF,TGCAGCGTCCACAGGGGTCAAGAGACCCAGTACTTC
TRBV6-1,TRBJ2-7,TRBD2,few,CASSVSGSGEQYF,TGTGCCAGCAGTGTTAGCGGGAGCGGCGAGCAGTACTTC
TRBV5-1,TRBJ1-6,TRBD1,NA,CASSLTLQGQGKDRPKSPLHF,TGCGCCAGCAGCTTGACCCTACAGGGTCAGGGGAAGGACAGGCCCAAGTCACCCCTCCACTTT
TRBV28,TRBJ1-1,NA,many,CASSPLGTENTEAFF,TGTGCCAGCAGTCCGCTTGGGACGGAGAACACTGAAGCTTTCTTT
TRBV5-6,TRBJ2-1,NA,NA,CASSIQVNNEQFF,TGTGCCAGCAGCATACAGGTGAACAATGAGCAGTTCTTC
TRBV6-5,TRBJ1-2,NA,NA,CASSLRGNGYTF,TGTGCCAGCAGTTTACGAGGGAATGGCTACACCTTC
TRBV15,TRBJ2-7,TRBD1,many,CATSKDRGPYEQYF,TGTGCCACCAGCAAGGACAGGGGGCCGTACGAGCAGTACTTC
TRBV3-1,TRBJ1-4,NA,many,CASSQRSGIYEKLFF,TGTGCCAGCAGCCAAAGGTCTGGGATTTATGAAAAACTGTTTTTT
TRBV5-1,TRBJ1-1,NA,NA,CASSPGAGNTEAFF,TGCGCCAGCAGCCCGGGGGCGGGAAACACTGAAGCTTTCTTT
TRBV11-2,TRBJ2-5,NA,NA,CASSFLALGETQYF,TGTGCCAGCAGCTTTCTTGCCCTTGGGGAGACCCAGTACTTC
TRBV29-1,TRBJ2-5,NA,few,CSVERSTGQETQYF,TGCAGCGTTGAAAGGAGTACCGGCCAAGAGACCCAGTACTTC
TRBV6-1,TRBJ1-5,NA,few,CASNGEGGLGQPQHF,TGTGCCAGCAACGGTGAAGGGGGGCTCGGACAGCCCCAGCATTTT
TRBV5-1,TRBJ2-1,NA,many,CASSLAGGLSGEQFF,TGCGCCAGCAGCTTGGCCGGGGGGCTGAGCGGGGAGCAGTTCTTC